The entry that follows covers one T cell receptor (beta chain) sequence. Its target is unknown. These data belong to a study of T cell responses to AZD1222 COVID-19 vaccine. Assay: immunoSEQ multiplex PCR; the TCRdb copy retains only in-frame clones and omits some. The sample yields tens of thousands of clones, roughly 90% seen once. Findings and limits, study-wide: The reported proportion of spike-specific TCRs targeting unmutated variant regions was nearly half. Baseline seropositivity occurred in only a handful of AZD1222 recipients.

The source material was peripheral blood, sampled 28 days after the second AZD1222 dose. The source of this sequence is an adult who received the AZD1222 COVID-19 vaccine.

CDR3: CASSTTGGWTDTQYF. DNA of the CDR3: TGTGCCAGCAGCACAACAGGGGGATGGACAGATACGCAGTATTTT. The V call is TRBV21-1, the J call TRBJ2-3; TRBD1, the D gene given by the table, was not confirmed from the DNA. TRBV21-1 is labeled a pseudogene. The CDR3 runs 15 residues.